This TCR beta chain was found in a study of graft-versus-host responses after intestinal transplantation (dated by TCRdb to the early 2020s). At the level of the whole study: The transplants that recipients got were multivisceral, liver-intestinal, or isolated intestinal. A cohort of 24 intestinal transplant recipients, including one retransplant, was enrolled, and a few patients lacking pretransplant specimens were excluded. Samples from a few later patients were sequenced in-house on an Illumina MiSeq with MiXCR processing rather than by the commercial service. Bulk TCR-beta CDR3 sequencing was used to track graft-versus-host and host-versus-graft alloreactive T cell clones in the graft, circulation and bone marrow after intestinal transplantation. Donor T cell macrochimerism was defined as a peak of at least 4% donor T cells among recipient peripheral blood mononuclear cells. Every recipient was given anti-thymocyte globulin induction, followed by roughly 3 years of maintenance tacrolimus and steroids. To identify alloreactive clones, pre-transplant mixed lymphocyte reaction products were sequenced and compared with unstimulated pre-transplant donor and recipient T cells. The research as a whole found: Early after transplant, declines in HvG clones were associated with peak levels of circulating GvH clones. In patients with donor T cell macrochimerism, the allografts had high GvH to HvG T cell clonal ratios. The relatively low number and heterogeneity of intestinal transplant patients limited the conclusions. GvH clones were detected in recipient bone marrow, and some of these GvH clones were observed earlier in ileal mucosa or blood, consistent with an intestinal mucosal origin.

V and J lose 0 bases and 2 bases, and a span of 10 bases separates them. According to the germline V gene, CDR1 reads MNHEY and CDR2 reads SVGAGI. Spanning cysteine to phenylalanine, the CDR3 consists of 15 amino acids. The only DNA kept is the CDR3, 45 bases in frame from the first base. The library came from the immunoSEQ multiplex PCR assay. For most patients, genomic DNA was isolated using the Qiagen DNeasy Blood and Tissue Kit and was shipped frozen to Adaptive Biotechnologies for TCR sequencing. For most patients, genomic DNA was subjected to high-throughput TCR-beta CDR3 sequencing by Adaptive Biotechnologies. On the authors' methods: TCR sequencing data for 18 patients were retrieved from Adaptive's ImmunoSEQ software; three other patients were processed with MiXCR and VDJtools. CD4 versus CD8 sorting errors were corrected by removing sequences found in both subsets at a frequency ratio below 5:1. CDR3 nucleotide sequences shared by donor and recipient were removed because the origin of these sequences could not be assigned. At least 2-fold expansion over unstimulated cells and a minimum CFSE-low frequency of 0.002% (template counts) or 0.001% (read counts) were required for clones to be classified as alloreactive. Clones were considered mappable if detected in sequenced pre-transplant spleen, lymph node, or MLR CFSE-low populations of the donor or recipient. The cumulative frequency of alloreactive clones was calculated as a percentage of all sequences, weighted by copy number. TCRdb stores this immuneACCESS table with in-frame sequences only. Part of the clones is absent; in the studies checked, under half of the shortfall reflects unresolved V genes, and no reason is known for the rest. V, J and clone size were drawn from that table, and D and trimming were deduced from the DNA. The sample records 70,000 to 95,000 clones, about 93% of which are singletons. The ten largest account for approximately 1.1% of the sample.

The time point label on this specimen signifies: cells obtained before transplantation from donor or recipient. CD3+CD4+ and CD3+CD8+ populations were FACS-sorted from unstimulated pre-transplant donor and recipient cells taken from spleen or lymph nodes. For this clone: Its antigen is unknown. Per-base quality was not reported, and no clone a single base away is much larger than it.

This TCR came from a human donor who was the organ donor for an intestinal transplant. The rearranged chain carries TRBV6-5 and TRBJ1-2; too little of a D gene remains to name it. Sequencing used unstimulated CD8+ T cells sorted from spleen or lymph node cells, obtained before transplant. The CDR3 region reads CASSYSWEINYGYTF. In nucleotide form, the sequence is TGTGCCAGCAGTTACTCGTGGGAGATCAACTATGGCTACACCTTC.